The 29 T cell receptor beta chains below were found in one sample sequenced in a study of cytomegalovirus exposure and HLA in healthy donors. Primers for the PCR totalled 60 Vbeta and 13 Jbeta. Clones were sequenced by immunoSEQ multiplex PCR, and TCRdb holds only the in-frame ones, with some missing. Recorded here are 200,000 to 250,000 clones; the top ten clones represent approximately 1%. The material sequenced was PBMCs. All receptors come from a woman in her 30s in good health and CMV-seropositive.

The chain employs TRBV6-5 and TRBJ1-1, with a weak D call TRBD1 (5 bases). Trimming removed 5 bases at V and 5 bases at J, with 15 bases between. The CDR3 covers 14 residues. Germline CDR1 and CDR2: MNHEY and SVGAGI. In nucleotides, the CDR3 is TGTGCCAGCAGTAGGACAAGGGGAGGAACTGAAGCTTTCTTT. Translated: CASSRTRGGTEAFF.

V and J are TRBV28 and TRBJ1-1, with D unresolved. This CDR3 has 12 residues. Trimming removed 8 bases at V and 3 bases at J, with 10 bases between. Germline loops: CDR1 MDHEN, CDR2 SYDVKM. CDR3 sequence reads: CASGLEDTEAFF. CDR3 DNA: TGTGCCAGCGGACTTGAAGACACTGAAGCTTTCTTT.

CDR3 sequence: CASSPSGGGNEQFF. The CDR3 bases are TGCGCCAGCAGCCCAAGCGGGGGGGGCAATGAGCAGTTCTTC. The rearrangement joins TRBV5-1 to TRBJ2-1; TRBD2 agrees at 10 bases. Germline CDR1 and CDR2: SGHRS and YFSETQ. The CDR3 is 14 amino acids. The ends lost 4 bases at V and 6 bases at J; junction bases unmatched: 4.

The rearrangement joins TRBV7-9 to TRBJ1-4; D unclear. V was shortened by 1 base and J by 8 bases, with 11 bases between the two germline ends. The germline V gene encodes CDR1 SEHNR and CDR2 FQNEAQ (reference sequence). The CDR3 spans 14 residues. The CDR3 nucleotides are TGTGCCAGCAGCTTAGACCGGGGTAGAGAAAAACTGTTTTTT. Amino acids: CASSLDRGREKLFF.

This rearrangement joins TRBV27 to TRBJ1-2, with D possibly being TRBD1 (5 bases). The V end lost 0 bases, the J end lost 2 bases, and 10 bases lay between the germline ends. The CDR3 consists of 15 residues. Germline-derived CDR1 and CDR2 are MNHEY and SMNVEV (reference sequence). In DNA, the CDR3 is TGTGCCAGCAGTTTATCCCGGGGGGACAACTATGGCTACACCTTC. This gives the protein CASSLSRGDNYGYTF.

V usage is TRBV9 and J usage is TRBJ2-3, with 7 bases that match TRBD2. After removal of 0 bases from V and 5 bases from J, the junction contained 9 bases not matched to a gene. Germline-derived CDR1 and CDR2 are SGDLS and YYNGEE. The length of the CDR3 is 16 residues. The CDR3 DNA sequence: TGTGCCAGCAGCGTAGTGGTGGGAGGGATAGGAGATACGCAGTATTTT. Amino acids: CASSVVVGGIGDTQYF.

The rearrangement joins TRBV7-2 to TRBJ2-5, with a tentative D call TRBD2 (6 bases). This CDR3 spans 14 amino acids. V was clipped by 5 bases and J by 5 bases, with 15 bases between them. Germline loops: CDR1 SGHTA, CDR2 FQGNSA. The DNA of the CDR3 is TGTGCCAGCAGCCCCCAGACTAGTTATGAGACCCAGTACTTC. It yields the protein CASSPQTSYETQYF.

The CDR3 here is CAGGRDRGREQYF. CDR3 coding DNA: TGTGCCGGAGGCCGGGACAGGGGGCGCGAGCAGTACTTC. The rearrangement uses TRBV2 and TRBJ2-7, with TRBD1 matching 12 bases. The CDR3 is made up of 13 amino acids. Germline V gene data show CDR1 as SNHLY and CDR2 as FYNNEI. V shed 11 bases and J 6 bases; nucleotides not matched to a gene: 8.

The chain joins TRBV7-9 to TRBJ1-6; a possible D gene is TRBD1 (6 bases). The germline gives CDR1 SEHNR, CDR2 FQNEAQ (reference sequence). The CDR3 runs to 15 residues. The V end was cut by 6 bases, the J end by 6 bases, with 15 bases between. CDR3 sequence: CASSSLGGANSPLHF. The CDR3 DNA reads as TGTGCCAGCAGTTCCCTCGGGGGGGCTAATTCACCCCTCCACTTT.

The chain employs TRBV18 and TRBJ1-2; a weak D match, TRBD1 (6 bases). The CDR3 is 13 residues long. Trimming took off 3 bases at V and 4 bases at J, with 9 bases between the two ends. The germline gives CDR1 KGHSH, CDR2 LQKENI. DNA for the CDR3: TGTGCCAGCTCACCGGACAGCGTCTATGGCTACACCTTC. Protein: CASSPDSVYGYTF.

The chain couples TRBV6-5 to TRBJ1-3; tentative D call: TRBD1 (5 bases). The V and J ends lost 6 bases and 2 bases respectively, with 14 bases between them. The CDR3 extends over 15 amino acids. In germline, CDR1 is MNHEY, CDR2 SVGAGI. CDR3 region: CASSPNPGAGNTIYF. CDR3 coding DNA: TGTGCCAGCAGCCCCAACCCGGGGGCTGGAAACACCATATATTTT.

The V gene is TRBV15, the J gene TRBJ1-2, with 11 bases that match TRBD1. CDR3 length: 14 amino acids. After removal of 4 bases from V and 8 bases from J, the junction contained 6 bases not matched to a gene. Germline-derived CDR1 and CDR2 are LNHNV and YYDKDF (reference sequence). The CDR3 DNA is TGTGCCACCAGCACGGACAGGGGGCTGGGGGGCTACACCTTC. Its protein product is CATSTDRGLGGYTF.

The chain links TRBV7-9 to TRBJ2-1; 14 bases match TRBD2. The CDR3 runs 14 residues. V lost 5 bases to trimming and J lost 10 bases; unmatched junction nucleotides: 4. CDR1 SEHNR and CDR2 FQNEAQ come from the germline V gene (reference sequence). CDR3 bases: TGTGCCAGCAGCGGGACTAGCGGGAGCTTGGAGCAGTTCTTC. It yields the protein CASSGTSGSLEQFF.

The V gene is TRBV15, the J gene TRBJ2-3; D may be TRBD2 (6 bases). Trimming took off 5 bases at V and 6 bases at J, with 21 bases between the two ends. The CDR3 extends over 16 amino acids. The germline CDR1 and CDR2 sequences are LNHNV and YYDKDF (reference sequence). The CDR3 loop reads CATSPDRAGGRDTQYF. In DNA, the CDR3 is TGTGCCACCAGCCCAGACCGAGCTGGAGGGAGGGATACGCAGTATTTT.

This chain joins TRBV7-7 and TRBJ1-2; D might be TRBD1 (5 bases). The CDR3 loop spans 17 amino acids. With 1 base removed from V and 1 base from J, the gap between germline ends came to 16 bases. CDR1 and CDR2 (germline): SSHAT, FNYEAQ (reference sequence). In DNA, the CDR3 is TGTGCCAGCAGCTTAGTATCCGTGGGGGACTTTAACTATGGCTACACCTTC. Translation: CASSLVSVGDFNYGYTF.

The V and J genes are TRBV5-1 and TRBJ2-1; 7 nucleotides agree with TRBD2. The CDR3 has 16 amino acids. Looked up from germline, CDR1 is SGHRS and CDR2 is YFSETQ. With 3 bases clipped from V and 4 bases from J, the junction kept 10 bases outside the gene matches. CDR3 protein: CASSWGAGVSYNEQFF. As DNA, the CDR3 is TGCGCCAGCAGCTGGGGTGCGGGAGTCAGTTACAATGAGCAGTTCTTC.

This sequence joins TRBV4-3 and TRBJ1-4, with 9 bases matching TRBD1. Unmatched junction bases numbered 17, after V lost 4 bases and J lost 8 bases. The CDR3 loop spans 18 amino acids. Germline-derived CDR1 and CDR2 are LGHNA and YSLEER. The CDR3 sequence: CASSRALISQGAGEKLFF. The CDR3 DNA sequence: TGCGCCAGCAGCCGAGCTTTAATTTCACAGGGGGCGGGGGAAAAACTGTTTTTT.

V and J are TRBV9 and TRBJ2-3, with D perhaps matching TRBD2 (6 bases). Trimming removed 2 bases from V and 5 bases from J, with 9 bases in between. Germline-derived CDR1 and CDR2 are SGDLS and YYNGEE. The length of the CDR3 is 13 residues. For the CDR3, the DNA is TGTGCCAGCAGCGTCGACGGGGGAGATACGCAGTATTTT. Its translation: CASSVDGGDTQYF. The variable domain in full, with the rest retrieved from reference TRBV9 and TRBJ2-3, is DSGVTQTPKHLITATGQRVTLRCSPRSGDLSVYWYQQSLDQGLQFLIQYYNGEERAKGNILERFSAQQFPDLHSELNLSSLELGDSALYFCASSVDGGDTQYFGPGTRLTVL.

The CDR3 DNA is TGCGCCAGCAGCTTAATGAACACGGGCCCGGGGGACGAGCAGTACTTC. It specifies CASSLMNTGPGDEQYF. This chain connects TRBV5-1 to TRBJ2-7; D might be TRBD2 (6 bases). Germline assignment: CDR1 SGHRS and CDR2 YFSETQ. Trimming took 2 bases from V and 5 from J, leaving 20 bases between them. CDR3 size: 16 residues.

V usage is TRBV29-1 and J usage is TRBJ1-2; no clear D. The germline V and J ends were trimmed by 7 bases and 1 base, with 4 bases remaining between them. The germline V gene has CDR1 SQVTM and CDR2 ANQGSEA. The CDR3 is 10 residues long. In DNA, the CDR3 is TGCAGCGGCGGTAACTATGGCTACACCTTC. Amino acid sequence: CSGGNYGYTF.

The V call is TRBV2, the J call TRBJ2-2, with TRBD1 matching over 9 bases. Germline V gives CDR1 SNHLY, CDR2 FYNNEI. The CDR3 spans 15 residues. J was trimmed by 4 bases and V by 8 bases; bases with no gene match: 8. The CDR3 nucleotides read TGTGCCAGCCTCAACAGGGGGCTGGGCACCGGGGAGCTGTTTTTT. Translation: CASLNRGLGTGELFF.

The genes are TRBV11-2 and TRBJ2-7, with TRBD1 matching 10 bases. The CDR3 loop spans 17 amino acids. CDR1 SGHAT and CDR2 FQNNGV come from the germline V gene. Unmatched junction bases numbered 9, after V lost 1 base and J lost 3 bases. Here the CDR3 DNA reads TGTGCCAGCAGCTTAGTTGCCGGGACAGGGGTTAGCTACGAGCAGTACTTC. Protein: CASSLVAGTGVSYEQYF.

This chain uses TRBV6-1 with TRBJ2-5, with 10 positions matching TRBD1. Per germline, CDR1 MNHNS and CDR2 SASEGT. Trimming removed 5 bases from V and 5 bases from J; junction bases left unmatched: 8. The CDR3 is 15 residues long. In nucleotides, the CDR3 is TGTGCCAGCAGTCCTCCGGACAGGGGGGTCGAGACCCAGTACTTC. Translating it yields CASSPPDRGVETQYF.

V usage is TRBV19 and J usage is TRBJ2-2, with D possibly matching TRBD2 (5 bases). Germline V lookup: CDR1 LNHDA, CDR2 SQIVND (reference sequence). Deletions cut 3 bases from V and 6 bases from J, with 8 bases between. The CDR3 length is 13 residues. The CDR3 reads CASSIEGSGELFF. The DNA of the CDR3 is TGTGCCAGTAGTATTGAGGGTTCCGGGGAGCTGTTTTTT.

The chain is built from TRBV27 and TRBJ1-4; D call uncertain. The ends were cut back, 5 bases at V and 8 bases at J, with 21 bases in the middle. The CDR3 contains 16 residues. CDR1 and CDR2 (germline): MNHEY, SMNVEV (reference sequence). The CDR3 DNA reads TGTGCCAGCAGTCCAAGTGTATGGAGCAGCGGGGAAAAACTGTTTTTT. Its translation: CASSPSVWSSGEKLFF.

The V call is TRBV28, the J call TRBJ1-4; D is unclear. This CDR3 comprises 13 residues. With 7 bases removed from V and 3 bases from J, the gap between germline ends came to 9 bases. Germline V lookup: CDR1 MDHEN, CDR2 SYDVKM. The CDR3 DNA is TGTGCCAGCACTGTCCGGGCTAATGAAAAACTGTTTTTT. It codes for CASTVRANEKLFF.

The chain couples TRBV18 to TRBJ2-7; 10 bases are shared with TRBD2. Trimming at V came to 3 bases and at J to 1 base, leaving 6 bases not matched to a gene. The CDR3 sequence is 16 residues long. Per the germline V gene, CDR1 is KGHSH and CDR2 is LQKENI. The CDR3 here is CASSPDSGRNSYEQYF. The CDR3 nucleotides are TGTGCCAGCTCACCTGATAGCGGGAGGAATTCCTACGAGCAGTACTTC.

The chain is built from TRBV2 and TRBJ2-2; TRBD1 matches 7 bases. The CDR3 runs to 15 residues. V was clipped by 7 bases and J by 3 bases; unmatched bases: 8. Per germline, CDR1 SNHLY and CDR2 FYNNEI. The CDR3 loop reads CASKSRQGDTGELFF. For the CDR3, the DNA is TGTGCCAGCAAGTCGAGACAGGGAGACACCGGGGAGCTGTTTTTT.

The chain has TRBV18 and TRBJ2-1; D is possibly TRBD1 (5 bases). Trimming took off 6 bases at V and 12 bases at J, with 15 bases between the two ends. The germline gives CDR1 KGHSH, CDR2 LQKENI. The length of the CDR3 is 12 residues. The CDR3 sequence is CASSSRFQGQFF. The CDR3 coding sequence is TGTGCCAGCTCTTCCAGGTTTCAGGGGCAGTTCTTC.